This is a list of T cell receptor beta chains from one sample in a study of naive and memory T cell subsets. A single record per CDR3 protein comes from TCRdb applying MiXCR to the UMI-ligation and nested PCR reads. The sample includes 120,000 to 150,000 distinct CDR3 sequences, over 20% seen only once; the top ten take 0.11%. Sequencing used naive CD4+ T cells from blood. Source of these receptors: a human donor in good health. Both conserved end residues are part of each CDR3. The D gene is left open where the match is weak. Size is stated for part of the rows, as once, few or many counts, or as a class when the clone is expanded.

D	size	V	J	CDR3	DNA
-	few	TRBV7-3	TRBJ1-3	CASSPDLSSGNTIYF	TGTGCCAGCAGCCCAGATTTGTCCTCTGGAAACACCATATATTTT
-	-	TRBV2	TRBJ1-2	CASTQGYGYTF	TGTGCCAGCACACAGGGCTATGGCTACACCTTC
TRBD2	-	TRBV3-1	TRBJ2-1	CASSQVTSGRGNEQFF	TGTGCCAGCAGCCAAGTAACTAGCGGGAGGGGGAATGAGCAGTTCTTC
TRBD2	many	TRBV29-1	TRBJ2-1	CSVELAGFNEQFF	TGCAGCGTTGAACTAGCGGGATTTAATGAGCAGTTCTTC
TRBD1	many	TRBV7-8	TRBJ2-5	CASSRGRTGVQETQYF	TGTGCCAGCAGCCGAGGGCGGACAGGAGTCCAAGAGACCCAGTACTTC
TRBD1	-	TRBV18	TRBJ2-3	CASSPTGQGADTQYF	TGTGCCAGCTCACCAACAGGGCAGGGGGCGGATACGCAGTATTTT
TRBD1	few	TRBV6-2/TRBV6-3	TRBJ2-7	CASTRQGAVDEQYF	TGTGCCAGCACCCGACAGGGGGCCGTCGACGAGCAGTACTTC
-	few	TRBV3-1	TRBJ2-7	CASSQATGEQYF	TGTGCCAGCAGCCAAGCTACGGGAGAGCAGTACTTC
-	few	TRBV5-5	TRBJ1-1	CASSLTASRPPSF	TGTGCCAGCAGCTTGACTGCTTCCCGGCCCCCATCATTT
TRBD2	-	TRBV2	TRBJ2-7	CAFTSAGEQYF	TGTGCCTTTACTAGCGCGGGCGAGCAGTACTTC
TRBD2	many	TRBV29-1	TRBJ2-7	CSVERLAGYEQYF	TGCAGCGTTGAACGGCTAGCGGGCTACGAGCAGTACTTC
-	-	TRBV6-4	TRBJ2-2	CASSRTEMNTGELFF	TGTGCCAGCAGCAGGACAGAAATGAACACCGGGGAGCTGTTTTTT
TRBD1	many	TRBV6-2/TRBV6-3	TRBJ1-1	CASSYRRGLAEAFF	TGTGCCAGCAGTTATAGGAGGGGGCTGGCTGAAGCTTTCTTT
-	few	TRBV20-1	TRBJ2-3	CSARRFVNTDTQYF	TGCAGTGCGAGACGGTTCGTGAACACAGATACGCAGTATTTT
-	few	TRBV28	TRBJ2-1	CATRARGESYNEQFF	TGTGCCACCAGAGCTAGAGGGGAGAGCTACAATGAGCAGTTCTTC
TRBD2	-	TRBV18	TRBJ2-1	CASSPPGGRATHNEQFF	TGTGCCAGCTCACCCCCGGGCGGGAGGGCCACGCACAATGAGCAGTTCTTC
-	-	TRBV12-3/TRBV12-4	TRBJ2-5	CASSFWRLETQYF	TGTGCCAGCAGTTTCTGGCGGCTAGAGACCCAGTACTTC
TRBD2	few	TRBV7-9	TRBJ2-7	CASSPIPSGESYEQYF	TGTGCCAGCAGCCCTATTCCTAGCGGGGAGTCCTACGAGCAGTACTTC
-	-	TRBV28	TRBJ1-2	CASTGTLNYGYTF	TGTGCCAGCACCGGGACACTTAACTATGGCTACACCTTC
-	-	TRBV12-3/TRBV12-4	TRBJ2-5	CASSLSGVETQYF	TGTGCCAGCAGTTTATCGGGAGTGGAGACCCAGTACTTC
-	-	TRBV28	TRBJ2-1	CASSFLAESFF	TGTGCCAGCAGTTTCTTAGCGGAATCGTTCTTC
-	many	TRBV20-1	TRBJ2-1	CSAKPIKKYNEQFF	TGCAGTGCTAAGCCGATTAAAAAATACAATGAGCAGTTCTTC
TRBD1	few	TRBV6-5	TRBJ1-5	CASSRQGGQPQHF	TGTGCCAGCAGCCGACAGGGGGGTCAGCCCCAGCATTTT
TRBD2	few	TRBV7-2	TRBJ2-7	CASSLERGGGLSSYEQYF	TGTGCCAGCAGCTTAGAACGGGGGGGAGGGTTGTCCTCCTACGAGCAGTACTTC
TRBD1	few	TRBV6-5	TRBJ2-6	CASSHPGTGVAGANVLTF	TGTGCCAGCAGTCACCCGGGGACAGGCGTCGCTGGGGCCAACGTCCTGACTTTC
-	-	TRBV10-3	TRBJ2-5	CAISDGSGPETQYF	TGTGCCATCAGTGATGGTTCCGGGCCGGAGACCCAGTACTTC
-	few	TRBV6-6	TRBJ2-7	CASSYSTRETYEQYF	TGTGCCAGCAGTTACTCGACCAGGGAAACCTACGAGCAGTACTTC
-	many	TRBV29-1	TRBJ1-1	CSVGQNLNTEAFF	TGCAGCGTAGGCCAAAACCTAAACACTGAAGCTTTCTTT
-	-	TRBV27	TRBJ1-3	CATKESSGNTIYF	TGTGCCACCAAGGAGAGCTCTGGAAACACCATATATTTT
-	many	TRBV13	TRBJ2-3	CASSQTGPGTDTQYF	TGTGCCAGCAGCCAAACAGGGCCGGGCACAGATACGCAGTATTTT
-	few	TRBV24-1	TRBJ2-3	CATSDISDTQYF	TGTGCCACCAGTGATATTTCCGATACGCAGTATTTT
-	few	TRBV6-5	TRBJ2-7	CASSYRYEQYF	TGTGCCAGCAGTTACCGCTACGAGCAGTACTTC
-	-	TRBV7-6	TRBJ2-5	CASSLVATRARETQYF	TGTGCCAGCAGCTTAGTTGCGACCCGAGCACGAGAGACCCAGTACTTC
TRBD1	many	TRBV18	TRBJ1-2	CASRWGQGNGYTF	TGTGCCAGCCGATGGGGACAGGGTAACGGCTACACCTTC
-	-	TRBV6-6	TRBJ2-5	CASRSGGLQETQYF	TGTGCCAGCAGATCAGGAGGACTACAAGAGACCCAGTACTTC
-	-	TRBV6-2/TRBV6-3	TRBJ2-1	CASSYGAKGNEQFF	TGTGCCAGCAGCTACGGCGCCAAGGGGAATGAGCAGTTCTTC
TRBD1	-	TRBV12-3/TRBV12-4	TRBJ2-2	CASRRGQGGTGELFF	TGTGCCAGCAGACGAGGACAGGGGGGAACCGGGGAGCTGTTTTTT
TRBD2	-	TRBV28	TRBJ2-1	CASSLKRGRDYNEQFF	TGTGCCAGCAGTTTAAAGCGGGGGAGGGACTACAATGAGCAGTTCTTC
TRBD1	many	TRBV7-8	TRBJ1-3	CASSLGTGFALVGNTIYF	TGTGCCAGCAGCCTAGGGACAGGTTTTGCGCTCGTCGGAAACACCATATATTTT
TRBD1	few	TRBV4-2	TRBJ1-5	CASSQLRTGGYQPQHF	TGTGCCAGCAGCCAACTACGTACAGGGGGCTATCAGCCCCAGCATTTT
-	-	TRBV29-1	TRBJ2-1	CSVALFNEQFF	TGCAGCGTTGCACTATTCAATGAGCAGTTCTTC
TRBD1	-	TRBV6-1	TRBJ1-2	CASSDQTGGDYGYTF	TGTGCCAGCAGTGACCAGACAGGGGGCGACTATGGCTACACCTTC
TRBD1	few	TRBV20-1	TRBJ2-1	CSASRTGYRNEQFF	TGCAGTGCTAGTAGGACAGGGTACAGGAATGAGCAGTTCTTC
TRBD1	few	TRBV5-1	TRBJ2-7	CASSLEGQALTEQYF	TGCGCCAGCAGCTTGGAGGGACAGGCTCTTACCGAGCAGTACTTC